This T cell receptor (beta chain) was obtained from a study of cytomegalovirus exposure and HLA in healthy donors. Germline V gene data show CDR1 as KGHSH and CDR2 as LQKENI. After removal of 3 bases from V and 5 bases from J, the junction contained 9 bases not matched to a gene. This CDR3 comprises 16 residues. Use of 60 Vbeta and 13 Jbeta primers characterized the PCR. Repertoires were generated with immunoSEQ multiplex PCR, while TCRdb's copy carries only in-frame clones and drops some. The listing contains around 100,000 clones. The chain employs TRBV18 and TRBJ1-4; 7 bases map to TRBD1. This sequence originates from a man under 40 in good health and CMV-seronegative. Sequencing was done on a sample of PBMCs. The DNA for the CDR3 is TGTGCCAGCTCACCTTACAGGGGACAGCTCAATGAAAAACTGTTTTTT. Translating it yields CASSPYRGQLNEKLFF.